The 14 T cell receptor beta chains below were found in one sample sequenced in a study of blood T cell repertoires in COVID-19. Repertoires were generated with immunoSEQ multiplex PCR, while TCRdb's copy carries only in-frame clones and drops some. Of 60,000 to 75,000 clones listed, about 90% were seen once; the top ten hold 3.4%. The sample taken for sequencing was peripheral blood. The receptor set was obtained from a woman in her forties or fifties with COVID-19, enrolled during active disease.

The rearrangement links TRBV6-6 to TRBJ1-3, with D possibly TRBD1 on 6 matching bases. The CDR3 spans 14 residues. Per germline, CDR1 MNHNY and CDR2 SVGAGI (reference sequence). V was trimmed by 0 bases and J by 4 bases, leaving 7 bases between them. The CDR3 nucleotides are TGTGCCAGCAGTTACTCCGGACAGGGAAACACCATATATTTT. Its translation: CASSYSGQGNTIYF.

This chain uses TRBV27 with TRBJ2-1; 9 bases map to TRBD2. The CDR3 runs to 17 residues. J gave up 0 bases and V 5 bases, and 8 bases lay outside the gene matches. Germline assignment: CDR1 MNHEY and CDR2 SMNVEV (reference sequence). CDR3 amino acids: CASSGGGSGGSYNEQFF. The CDR3 nucleotides read TGTGCCAGCAGTGGGGGGGGTAGCGGGGGCTCCTACAATGAGCAGTTCTTC.

The rearrangement uses TRBV4-1 and TRBJ2-1; the match to TRBD1 covers 7 bases. V shed 1 base, J shed 9 bases, and the junction held 21 bases outside the gene matches. In germline, CDR1 is MGHRA, CDR2 YSYEKL. CDR3 length equals 19 residues. The chain's CDR3 is CASSQGPTAGTAPRAEQFF. DNA of the CDR3: TGCGCCAGCAGCCAAGGGCCCACCGCTGGGACAGCACCTAGGGCTGAGCAGTTCTTC.

This clone was seen just once. In the same sample, other DNA sequences code for this CDR3. The rearrangement uses TRBV19 and TRBJ2-1, with 12 bases fitting TRBD2. In germline, CDR1 is LNHDA, CDR2 SQIVND (reference sequence). J lost 1 base, V lost 3 bases, and 1 base had no gene match. The CDR3 length is 16 residues. CDR3 protein: CASSILAGGSYNEQFF. CDR3 sequence (DNA): TGTGCCAGTAGTATTCTAGCGGGAGGGTCCTACAATGAGCAGTTCTTC.

The J gene is TRBJ2-1, the V gene TRBV3-1 (or the pseudogene TRBV3-2); D is possibly TRBD2 (5 bases). Trimming shortened V by 0 bases and J by 4 bases, and 7 bases separated the two germline ends. Germline V gene sequence: CDR1 LGHDT, CDR2 YNNKEL (reference sequence). The CDR3 runs 14 residues. CDR3 DNA sequence: TGTGCCAGCAGCCAAGAGAGACTATACAATGAGCAGTTCTTC. Translated, it gives CASSQERLYNEQFF.

CDR3: CASRGDRGYQPQHF. Here the CDR3 DNA reads TGTGCCAGCAGGGGGGACAGGGGCTATCAGCCCCAGCATTTT. The genes are TRBV28 and TRBJ1-5; 10 bases align to TRBD1. Germline V gene sequence: CDR1 MDHEN, CDR2 SYDVKM. The V gene end was trimmed by 6 bases and the J gene end by 5 bases; junction bases not matched to a gene: 4. The CDR3 is 14 amino acids.

The J gene is TRBJ1-5, the V gene TRBV11-2; TRBD1 aligns across 8 bases. V lost 0 bases to trimming and J lost 7 bases; unmatched junction nucleotides: 2. Germline assignment: CDR1 SGHAT and CDR2 FQNNGV. This CDR3 has 14 residues. CDR3 nucleotide sequence: TGTGCCAGCAGCTTAGACAGGGGGCCCCAGCCCCAGCATTTT. Translation gives CASSLDRGPQPQHF.

The chain couples TRBV2 to TRBJ1-5, with 12 positions matching TRBD1. Germline V gives CDR1 SNHLY, CDR2 FYNNEI. The CDR3 consists of 14 residues. Trimming took 8 bases from V and 6 from J; bases not matched to a gene: 5. The CDR3 DNA reads as TGTGCCAGCGGGACAGGGGGCTCGGGTCAGCCCCAGCATTTT. Translated: CASGTGGSGQPQHF.

The chain employs TRBV19 and TRBJ2-3; the match to TRBD2 covers 7 bases. The ends lost 5 bases at V and 9 bases at J; junction bases unmatched: 14. CDR1 is LNHDA and CDR2 is SQIVND in the germline V gene (reference sequence). The CDR3 covers 15 residues. CDR3 coding DNA: TGTGCCAGTAGTTCCCTGCGGGAGAATCGGCAGACGCAGTATTTT. Its translation: CASSSLRENRQTQYF. Variable domain in full (rest from reference TRBV19 and TRBJ2-3): DGGITQSPKYLFRKEGQNVTLSCEQNLNHDAMYWYRQDPGQGLRLIYYSQIVNDFQKGDIAEGYSVSREKKESFPLTVTSAQKNPTAFYLCASSSLRENRQTQYFGPGTRLTVL.

This clone was recorded once. The rearrangement joins TRBV28 to TRBJ2-2; no definite D call. The V gene lost 3 bases and the J gene lost 6 bases, with 5 bases spanning the gap. The germline gives CDR1 MDHEN, CDR2 SYDVKM. CDR3 size: 12 residues. CDR3 DNA sequence: TGTGCCAGCAGTTTGAGCCCCGGGGAGCTGTTTTTT. It encodes CASSLSPGELFF.

As for this clone: One end of the junction does not line up with germline, which may come from a read error. CDR3 coding DNA: TGTGCCAGCAGTTTTAGACTAGCGGGAGGGCCGGTCCTGATCTTC. It specifies CASSFRLAGGPVLIF. The chain links TRBV6-5 to TRBJ2-1; 14 bases map to TRBD2. The CDR3 length is 15 residues. Germline lookup yields CDR1 MNHEY and CDR2 SVGAGI.

This clone occurred a few times. The chain has TRBV7-9 and TRBJ2-5, with a tentative D call TRBD2 (6 bases). This CDR3 is 14 amino acids long. Germline CDR1 SEHNR, CDR2 FQNEAQ (reference sequence). Trimming removed 5 bases at V and 1 base at J, with 11 bases between. In nucleotides, the CDR3 is TGTGCCAGCAGCAATAAGCGGGTCCAAGAGACCCAGTACTTC. Protein sequence: CASSNKRVQETQYF.

CDR3 residues: CASSEYRVWQADQETQYF. The CDR3, as DNA: TGTGCCAGCAGTGAATACCGAGTCTGGCAAGCGGACCAAGAGACCCAGTACTTC. This chain links TRBV25-1 with TRBJ2-5; D may be TRBD2 (5 bases). Trimming removed 0 bases at V and 0 bases at J, with 17 bases between. The CDR3 consists of 18 residues. Germline lookup yields CDR1 MGHDK and CDR2 SYGVNS.

This clone was recorded only once. The chain has TRBV9 and TRBJ2-3; TRBD2 might be the D (6 bases). The CDR3 consists of 16 residues. V dropped 1 base and J dropped 1 base, with 13 bases sitting between them. Germline CDR1 and CDR2: SGDLS and YYNGEE. The CDR3 DNA reads as TGTGCCAGCAGCGTACCCAGTAGCGGAGGCACAGATACGCAGTATTTT. Encoded protein: CASSVPSSGGTDTQYF.